This T cell receptor (beta chain) was obtained from a study of T cell responses to AZD1222 COVID-19 vaccine. Study findings and constraints: Clonal diversity was possibly underestimated, and white British individuals and females predominated among donors. Among AZD1222 vaccinees, only 5 to 7 were seropositive at baseline.

The CDR3 is made up of 15 amino acids. The V gene's germline CDR1 is MGHRA and CDR2 YSYEKL. Trimming removed 1 base at V and 3 bases at J, with 7 bases between. As concerns this clone: Antigen unknown.

The protocol was immunoSEQ multiplex PCR, while the TCRdb copy is restricted to in-frame clones and leaves out a portion. The sample records about 180,000 clones, roughly 88% being singletons. The sequence was obtained from an adult in good health. The material was peripheral blood, obtained on day 0 of AZD1222 vaccination. The chain has TRBV4-1 and TRBJ1-6; the D gene is possibly TRBD1 (6 bases). As DNA, the CDR3 is TGCGCCAGCAGCCAAGGACAGGACTATAATTCACCCCTCCACTTT. It encodes CASSQGQDYNSPLHF.